A selection of T cell receptor beta chains follows, all from one sample in a study of T cells in Graves' hyperthyroidism and ophthalmopathy. TCRdb reanalysed the multiplex PCR reads using MiXCR and keeps one entry per CDR3 protein. This sample has approximately 480,000 distinct CDR3 sequences; more than 20% occur once, and the top ten carry 26%. The sequenced sample consisted of blood. These receptors were collected from a man aged 18 to 30 with Graves' hyperthyroidism. Both conserved end residues are trimmed from each CDR3. Fields, in order: V gene, J gene, CDR3 length, CDR3 protein.

>TRBV6-1|TRBJ1-5|16
ASSGSQGYGARNQPQH
>TRBV12-3/TRBV12-4|TRBJ1-5|14
ASSPAGRGWNQPQH
>TRBV2|TRBJ1-1|13
ASRDSGPMNTEAF
>TRBV29-1|TRBJ1-1|12
SVEDGTEGTEAF
>TRBV2|TRBJ1-5|13
ASTDSRTAGQPQH
>TRBV11-1|TRBJ1-5|14
ASSLGRGSKSQPQH
>TRBV20-1|TRBJ1-2|10
SAPWPDYGYT
>TRBV18|TRBJ2-5|12
ASSADRFQETQY
>TRBV30|TRBJ2-7|11
AWSGGNSYEQY
>TRBV20-1|TRBJ1-2|11
SARDGNNYGYT
>TRBV12-3/TRBV12-4|TRBJ1-1|13
ASSPTGGQNTEAF
>TRBV12-3/TRBV12-4|TRBJ1-5|16
ASSFAIRGARSNQPQH
>TRBV20-1|TRBJ1-2|11
SARDRDTYGYT
>TRBV11-2|TRBJ2-2|14
ASSLVFGVGTRELF
>TRBV5-5|TRBJ2-4|11
ASSYDSQNIQY
>TRBV7-2|TRBJ2-7|12
ASSLASGYDEQY
>TRBV12-3/TRBV12-4|TRBJ1-2|11
ASWSGGGYGYT
>TRBV20-1|TRBJ2-4|12
SASSPGDRNIQY
>TRBV6-5|TRBJ1-5|14
ASSSPAGASNQPQH
>TRBV7-9|TRBJ2-5|13
ASSLAVIKKETQY
>TRBV6-1|TRBJ1-5|13
ASSPQGANHQPQH
>TRBV30|TRBJ1-1|12
AWSMGLRMGEAF
>TRBV12-3/TRBV12-4|TRBJ1-5|11
ASSLWGNHPQH
>TRBV6-1|TRBJ1-2|12
ASRSGDRLYGYT
>TRBV28|TRBJ2-5|13
ASSTGRGGGETQY
>TRBV28|TRBJ2-5|14
ASSQGEINLLETQY
>TRBV7-2|TRBJ2-7|12
ASSFSGGRYEQY
>TRBV6-5|TRBJ2-7|13
ASSYGGPSVNEQY
>TRBV6-5|TRBJ1-1|14
ASSYPPGGGYTEAF
>TRBV29-1|TRBJ2-2|9
SAGPNGELF
>TRBV7-8|TRBJ1-1|14
ASSLGYRRANTEAF
>TRBV6-1|TRBJ1-5|16
ASSVSAGGLSHNQPQH
>TRBV20-1|TRBJ2-7|15
SARPPLAGGLSYEQY
>TRBV28|TRBJ1-2|15
ASHRSTGRRTNYGYT